A single T cell receptor (beta chain) is shown here with its context. The data stem from a study of blood T cell repertoires in COVID-19. Across the whole study: There were acute and convalescent COVID-19 samples, and they came from the United States, Italy and Spain. The cDNA or gDNA used as material had been derived from T cells, B-cell-depleted T cells, or PBMCs.

Trimming left V 4 bases short and J 0 bases short, with 5 bases between. The CDR3 is made up of 13 amino acids. Germline V gene sequence: CDR1 SGDLS, CDR2 YYNGEE. Sequenced by immunoSEQ multiplex PCR; TCRdb stores in-frame clones only, minus some. The sample lists approximately 130,000 clones, 85% to 90% seen once, with 4.3% in the top ten. V usage is TRBV9 and J usage is TRBJ1-3; D is uncertain. This receptor was taken from a human donor in a cohort sampled during active COVID-19. The sequenced sample consisted of peripheral blood. Here the CDR3 DNA reads TGTGCCAGCAGCAGCTCCTCTGGAAACACCATATATTTT. Its translation: CASSSSSGNTIYF.